These 16 T cell receptor beta chains share one sample of origin, sequenced in a study of metastatic and nonmetastatic thyroid tumors. Through MiXCR, TCRdb re-clonotyped the PCR reads. This sample has about 39,000 clones; 15% to 20% occur once, and the top ten carry 3% to 4.5%. Treatment of any kind had been given to no patient before thyroid surgery. The sequenced sample consisted of blood. These receptors were obtained from a female donor with papillary thyroid cancer or a benign thyroid nodule (not recorded which). Some clones in this sample may be carry-over from other donors' samples.

Details on this clone: At one end the junction does not follow the germline gene, possibly because of a read error. The V call is TRBV28, the J call TRBJ1-2; D is possibly TRBD1 (6 bases). This CDR3 has 13 residues. Per germline, CDR1 MDHEN and CDR2 SYDVKM. In nucleotides, the CDR3 is TGTGCCAGCAGTAAGACAGGTAACTATTGCTACACCTTC. It translates to CASSKTGNYCYTF.

The table lists this clone with many counts. CDR3 amino acids: CASRFGTVNTEAFF. The CDR3 DNA reads as TGTGCCAGCAGGTTCGGGACAGTGAACACTGAAGCTTTCTTT. The chain recombines TRBV7-9 with TRBJ1-1, with 7 bases lining up with TRBD1. The trim removed 6 bases at V and 0 bases at J, leaving 4 bases unmatched. The germline gives CDR1 SEHNR, CDR2 FQNEAQ (reference sequence). There are 14 residues in the CDR3.

V and J are TRBV9 and TRBJ2-3; 9 bases agree with TRBD2. Losses at the gene ends were 3 bases for V and 5 bases for J; bases not matched to a gene: 4. CDR3 length: 14 residues. Germline-derived CDR1 and CDR2 are SGDLS and YYNGEE. CDR3 sequence: CASSERGVIDTQYF. The DNA of the CDR3 is TGTGCCAGCAGCGAGCGGGGGGTAATAGATACGCAGTATTTT. The variable domain in full, completed from reference TRBV9 and TRBJ2-3, reads DSGVTQTPKHLITATGQRVTLRCSPRSGDLSVYWYQQSLDQGLQFLIQYYNGEERAKGNILERFSAQQFPDLHSELNLSSLELGDSALYFCASSERGVIDTQYFGPGTRLTVL.

This clone was seen at least ten times. The chain employs TRBV11-1 and TRBJ2-2; the D call may be TRBD1 or TRBD2 (5 bases each). This CDR3 contains 16 residues. CDR1 and CDR2 (germline): SGHAT, FQDESV (reference sequence). Between the trimmed V and J ends, which lost 5 bases and 0 bases, there was a span of 13 bases. CDR3 in DNA: TGTGCCAGCAGCCTCAGGGACGGCCCGAACACCGGGGAGCTGTTTTTT. The encoded protein is CASSLRDGPNTGELFF.

This clone was counted a few times. This chain uses TRBV27 with TRBJ2-1; D not resolved. The CDR3 loop spans 12 amino acids. Per the germline V gene, CDR1 is MNHEY and CDR2 is SMNVEV (reference sequence). V lost 5 bases and J lost 8, with 10 bases in between. The CDR3 nucleotides are TGTGCCAGCAGTCCAAGCGTCCATGAGCAGTTCTTC. Protein product: CASSPSVHEQFF.

This clone was seen many times. The CDR3 region is CAISVGGDEKLFF. In nucleotides, the CDR3 is TGTGCCATCAGTGTGGGGGGGGATGAAAAACTGTTTTTT. The chain uses TRBV10-3 and TRBJ1-4; a possible D gene is TRBD1 (5 bases). The CDR3 length is 13 residues. Germline V gene sequence: CDR1 ENHRY, CDR2 SYGVKD. V lost 4 bases and J 6 bases, leaving 9 bases between the germline ends.

This clone was seen many times. The chain couples TRBV28 to TRBJ1-1, with D perhaps TRBD1 (5 bases). V lost 1 base to trimming and J lost 4 bases, with 10 bases between them. This CDR3 has 14 amino acids. Germline loops: CDR1 MDHEN, CDR2 SYDVKM. The CDR3 nucleotides are TGTGCCAGCAGTTTATTTCCAGGGAGCACTGAAGCTTTCTTT. Protein sequence: CASSLFPGSTEAFF. The full variable domain, completed using reference TRBV28 and TRBJ1-1, is DVKVTQSSRYLVKRTGEKVFLECVQDMDHENMFWYRQDPGLGLRLIYFSYDVKMKEKGDIPEGYSVSREKKERFSLILESASTNQTSMYLCASSLFPGSTEAFFGQGTRLTVV.

This clone has at least ten counts. The genes are TRBV20-1 and TRBJ1-2; unclear D gene. The V end was cut by 2 bases, the J end by 6 bases, with 7 bases between. The CDR3 totals 11 residues. CDR1 and CDR2 from the germline V gene are DFQATT and SNEGSKA (reference sequence). CDR3 nucleotides: TGCAGTGCTAGACGGAGGGATGGCTACACCTTC. It yields the protein CSARRRDGYTF.

This clone has at least ten counts. The chain employs TRBV7-9 and TRBJ2-2, with a tentative D call TRBD2 (6 bases). The germline CDR1 and CDR2 sequences are SEHNR and FQNEAQ (reference sequence). The length of the CDR3 is 13 residues. V lost 3 bases and J 6 bases, leaving 8 bases between the germline ends. The DNA of the CDR3 is TGTGCCAGCAGCTTCCGGGGGTCCGGGGAGCTGTTTTTT. Its translation is CASSFRGSGELFF.

This clone was picked up many times. This chain connects TRBV5-6 to TRBJ1-5; TRBD1 aligns across 9 bases. Trimming at V came to 4 bases and at J to 2 bases, leaving 10 bases not matched to a gene. The germline V gene encodes CDR1 SGHDT and CDR2 YYEEEE. The CDR3 has 17 residues. CDR3 coding DNA: TGTGCCAGCAGCCGGACAACAGGGGGCTTTGGCAATCAGCCCCAGCATTTT. This translates into CASSRTTGGFGNQPQHF.

Many counts were recorded for this clone. The CDR3 nucleotides read TGCGCCAGCAGATCCATGAACACTGAAGCTTTCTTT. Protein sequence: CASRSMNTEAFF. J is TRBJ1-1 and V is TRBV10-2; the D is unclear. The CDR3 totals 12 residues. Germline CDR1 reads WSHSY; CDR2 reads SAAADI. Trimming removed 6 bases at V and 0 bases at J, with 5 bases between.

This clone was recorded at least ten times. V is TRBV20-1 and J is TRBJ2-1; D might be TRBD1 or TRBD2, each matching 7 bases. The CDR3 loop spans 14 amino acids. CDR1 and CDR2 from the germline V gene are DFQATT and SNEGSKA (reference sequence). The chain's CDR3 is CSRGGGKVSNEQFF. The CDR3 DNA is TGCAGCAGGGGGGGTGGAAAAGTTTCCAATGAGCAGTTCTTC.

This clone was seen ten or more times. This CDR3 is CASTQTVYTGELFF. The CDR3 DNA is TGTGCCAGCACCCAGACGGTATACACCGGGGAGCTGTTTTTT. V usage is TRBV7-9 and J usage is TRBJ2-2; no clear D. The CDR3 length is 14 residues. V shed 7 bases and J shed 3 bases, with 12 bases lying between them. Germline V gives CDR1 SEHNR, CDR2 FQNEAQ (reference sequence).

The rearrangement joins TRBV18 to TRBJ2-7; TRBD1 might be the D (6 bases). The germline CDR1 and CDR2 sequences are KGHSH and LQKENI. The V gene lost 6 bases and the J gene lost 1 base, with 10 bases spanning the gap. CDR3 size: 13 residues. CDR3 bases: TGTGCCAGCTCCCGGGGACATTCCTACGAGCAGTACTTC. It yields the protein CASSRGHSYEQYF. Variable domain in full (rest from reference TRBV18 and TRBJ2-7): NAGVMQNPRHLVRRRGQEARLRCSPMKGHSHVYWYRQLPEEGLKFMVYLQKENIIDESGMPKERFSAEFPKEGPSILRIQQVVRGDSAAYFCASSRGHSYEQYFGPGTRLTVT.

With regard to this clone: Being one base from a much bigger clone, this may be a read error. The CDR3 DNA follows: TGTGCCAGCAAGGGGGACGGCTACGAGCAGTACTTC. As protein: CASKGDGYEQYF. The chain combines TRBV5-6 with TRBJ2-7, with D perhaps TRBD1 (6 bases). Trimming shortened V by 6 bases and J by 3 bases, and 10 bases separated the two germline ends. The CDR3 spans 12 residues. Germline V gene lookup returns CDR1 SGHDT and CDR2 YYEEEE.

A few counts support this clone. Being one base from a much bigger clone, this may be a read error. The rearrangement joins TRBV2 to TRBJ2-4, with D tentatively TRBD1 or TRBD2 (5 bases each). V lost 3 bases and J lost 0, with 15 bases in between. The CDR3 sequence is 17 residues long. Germline V gives CDR1 SNHLY, CDR2 FYNNEI. The chain's CDR3 is CASSDPGTLLAKNIQYF. CDR3 DNA sequence: TGTGCCAGCAGTGATCCGGGGACCCTCCTAGCCAAAAACATTCAGTACTTC.